A selection of T cell receptor beta chains follows, all from one sample in a study of T-cell reconstitution after alpha-beta-depleted transplantation in children. TCRdb independently ran MiXCR on the PCR reads; one entry per CDR3 protein. The data hold 600,000 to 800,000 distinct CDR3 sequences, with around 13% observed a single time. Sequencing was performed on PBMCs, taken before TCRalphabeta/CD19-depleted stem cell transplant. These receptors originate from a girl aged 2-10 years with congenital amegakaryocytic thrombocytopenia, due to receive a stem cell transplant. Both conserved end residues are part of each CDR3. The D gene is left open where the match is weak. Only some rows state a clone size, as once, few, many or a class for expanded clones.

V gene: TRBV11-2; clone size: NA; CDR3 length: 14; D gene: TRBD2; J gene: TRBJ2-1; CDR3 protein: CASSRVAGGREQFF; CDR3 DNA: TGTGCCAGCAGCCGGGTAGCGGGAGGACGTGAGCAGTTCTTC
V gene: TRBV2; clone size: once; CDR3 length: 17; D gene: NA; J gene: TRBJ2-3; CDR3 protein: CASSEAGSGYHPHTQYF; CDR3 DNA: TGTGCCAGCAGTGAAGCGGGGTCCGGATACCACCCGCATACGCAGTATTTT
V gene: TRBV10-3; clone size: NA; CDR3 length: 16; D gene: TRBD1; J gene: TRBJ2-1; CDR3 protein: CAISEPRGQGWNEQFF; CDR3 DNA: TGTGCCATCAGTGAGCCCCGGGGACAGGGATGGAATGAGCAGTTCTTC
V gene: TRBV5-1; clone size: many; CDR3 length: 11; D gene: NA; J gene: TRBJ2-7; CDR3 protein: CASRRGYEQYF; CDR3 DNA: TGCGCCAGCAGAAGGGGCTACGAGCAGTACTTC
V gene: TRBV5-1; clone size: NA; CDR3 length: 16; D gene: NA; J gene: TRBJ1-2; CDR3 protein: CASSIVDLKANYGYTF; CDR3 DNA: TGCGCCAGCAGCATCGTGGACCTTAAAGCTAACTATGGCTACACCTTC
V gene: TRBV12-3/TRBV12-4; clone size: NA; CDR3 length: 14; D gene: NA; J gene: TRBJ2-7; CDR3 protein: CASSLKVLTYEQYF; CDR3 DNA: TGTGCCAGCAGTTTGAAAGTCCTTACCTACGAGCAGTACTTC
V gene: TRBV5-1; clone size: NA; CDR3 length: 16; D gene: NA; J gene: TRBJ2-5; CDR3 protein: CASSFGGARRQETQYF; CDR3 DNA: TGCGCCAGCAGCTTCGGAGGGGCCCGCCGCCAAGAGACCCAGTACTTC
V gene: TRBV5-6; clone size: many; CDR3 length: 16; D gene: NA; J gene: TRBJ1-5; CDR3 protein: CASSLGPQLGNQPQHF; CDR3 DNA: TGTGCCAGCAGCTTGGGGCCCCAGTTGGGCAATCAGCCCCAGCATTTT
V gene: TRBV20-1; clone size: many; CDR3 length: 15; D gene: NA; J gene: TRBJ2-1; CDR3 protein: CSASILLHYLDEQFF; CDR3 DNA: TGCAGTGCTAGCATACTCCTTCACTACCTGGATGAGCAGTTCTTC
V gene: TRBV5-6; clone size: once; CDR3 length: 14; D gene: TRBD2; J gene: TRBJ2-1; CDR3 protein: CASSEGLAARQHFF; CDR3 DNA: TGTGCCAGCAGCGAGGGACTAGCGGCTCGCCAGCATTTCTTC
V gene: TRBV4-1; clone size: many; CDR3 length: 21; D gene: TRBD1; J gene: TRBJ2-7; CDR3 protein: CASSQTLGQGAGLAGIYEQYF; CDR3 DNA: TGCGCCAGCAGCCAAACCCTGGGACAGGGGGCTGGGTTAGCGGGAATCTACGAGCAGTACTTC
V gene: TRBV12-3/TRBV12-4; clone size: many; CDR3 length: 14; D gene: NA; J gene: TRBJ2-4; CDR3 protein: CASSFRGDKNIQYF; CDR3 DNA: TGTGCCAGCAGTTTTAGGGGGGACAAAAACATTCAGTACTTC
V gene: TRBV12-3/TRBV12-4; clone size: many; CDR3 length: 15; D gene: TRBD2; J gene: TRBJ2-5; CDR3 protein: CASSPFGGASETQYF; CDR3 DNA: TGTGCCAGCAGTCCTTTCGGGGGGGCCTCGGAGACCCAGTACTTC
V gene: TRBV20-1; clone size: few; CDR3 length: 13; D gene: TRBD1; J gene: TRBJ2-7; CDR3 protein: CSAARTGSYEQYF; CDR3 DNA: TGCAGTGCTGCCCGGACAGGGAGCTACGAGCAGTACTTC
V gene: TRBV20-1; clone size: few; CDR3 length: 13; D gene: NA; J gene: TRBJ2-1; CDR3 protein: CSASGFSGSEQFF; CDR3 DNA: TGCAGTGCTAGCGGCTTTTCGGGGAGTGAGCAGTTCTTC
V gene: TRBV5-1; clone size: NA; CDR3 length: 16; D gene: TRBD2; J gene: TRBJ2-3; CDR3 protein: CASSLVAGGRGDTQYF; CDR3 DNA: TGCGCCAGCAGCTTGGTCGCGGGAGGCCGGGGAGATACGCAGTATTTT
V gene: TRBV7-2; clone size: NA; CDR3 length: 16; D gene: NA; J gene: TRBJ2-2; CDR3 protein: CASSLVVGSAGGELFF; CDR3 DNA: TGTGCCAGCAGCTTAGTCGTGGGGAGTGCTGGCGGGGAGCTGTTTTTT
V gene: TRBV11-3; clone size: many; CDR3 length: 20; D gene: TRBD2; J gene: TRBJ2-4; CDR3 protein: CASSFRVGLAGELAKNIQYF; CDR3 DNA: TGTGCCAGCAGCTTTCGGGTCGGACTAGCGGGAGAACTAGCCAAAAACATTCAGTACTTC
V gene: TRBV5-1; clone size: NA; CDR3 length: 14; D gene: NA; J gene: TRBJ2-7; CDR3 protein: CASSESGGTYEQYF; CDR3 DNA: TGCGCCAGCAGCGAATCTGGCGGAACTTACGAGCAGTACTTC
V gene: TRBV20-1; clone size: NA; CDR3 length: 18; D gene: NA; J gene: TRBJ2-1; CDR3 protein: CSASLEPLKLAAYNEQFF; CDR3 DNA: TGCAGTGCTAGTCTAGAGCCTCTTAAACTAGCCGCATACAATGAGCAGTTCTTC
V gene: TRBV5-1; clone size: many; CDR3 length: 14; D gene: TRBD1; J gene: TRBJ2-5; CDR3 protein: CASSPGTAQETQYF; CDR3 DNA: TGCGCCAGCAGCCCCGGGACAGCGCAAGAGACCCAGTACTTC
V gene: TRBV20-1; clone size: NA; CDR3 length: 13; D gene: NA; J gene: TRBJ1-5; CDR3 protein: CSASRGTNQPQHF; CDR3 DNA: TGCAGTGCTTCCCGCGGGACCAATCAGCCCCAGCATTTT
V gene: TRBV10-3; clone size: many; CDR3 length: 11; D gene: NA; J gene: TRBJ2-7; CDR3 protein: CAIRTDREQYF; CDR3 DNA: TGTGCCATCAGAACCGATCGGGAGCAGTACTTC
V gene: TRBV5-1; clone size: NA; CDR3 length: 16; D gene: TRBD2; J gene: TRBJ2-1; CDR3 protein: CASSLKLAGGPTEQLF; CDR3 DNA: TGCGCCAGCAGCTTGAAACTAGCGGGAGGGCCCACTGAGCAGCTCTTC
V gene: TRBV5-1; clone size: many; CDR3 length: 13; D gene: NA; J gene: TRBJ1-1; CDR3 protein: CASSLVLGAEAFF; CDR3 DNA: TGCGCCAGCAGCTTGGTCTTGGGCGCTGAAGCTTTCTTT
V gene: TRBV7-2; clone size: few; CDR3 length: 11; D gene: NA; J gene: TRBJ2-3; CDR3 protein: CASSFMGTQYF; CDR3 DNA: TGTGCCAGCAGCTTCATGGGGACGCAGTATTTT
V gene: TRBV7-8; clone size: many; CDR3 length: 14; D gene: TRBD1; J gene: TRBJ1-2; CDR3 protein: CASSQRGTGGRFAF; CDR3 DNA: TGTGCCAGCAGCCAACGCGGGACAGGGGGTCGGTTCGCCTTC
V gene: TRBV12-3/TRBV12-4; clone size: NA; CDR3 length: 14; D gene: NA; J gene: TRBJ1-4; CDR3 protein: CASTLDGGGQKLFF; CDR3 DNA: TGTGCCAGCACCCTAGACGGGGGGGGGCAAAAACTGTTTTTT
V gene: TRBV29-1; clone size: many; CDR3 length: 11; D gene: NA; J gene: TRBJ1-2; CDR3 protein: CSVEANYGYTF; CDR3 DNA: TGCAGCGTGGAAGCTAACTATGGCTACACCTTC
V gene: TRBV7-2; clone size: few; CDR3 length: 15; D gene: TRBD1; J gene: TRBJ1-2; CDR3 protein: CASSHGQGANYGYTF; CDR3 DNA: TGTGCCAGCAGTCATGGGCAGGGGGCTAACTATGGCTACACCTTC
V gene: TRBV5-1; clone size: NA; CDR3 length: 16; D gene: TRBD1; J gene: TRBJ2-6; CDR3 protein: CASSFTGDSGANVLTF; CDR3 DNA: TGCGCCAGCAGCTTTACAGGGGATTCTGGGGCCAACGTCCTGACTTTC
V gene: TRBV7-2; clone size: many; CDR3 length: 15; D gene: TRBD2; J gene: TRBJ2-7; CDR3 protein: CASSLEAGRGYEQYF; CDR3 DNA: TGTGCCAGCAGCTTAGAGGCCGGGAGGGGGTACGAGCAGTACTTC
V gene: TRBV20-1; clone size: few; CDR3 length: 17; D gene: TRBD2; J gene: TRBJ2-4; CDR3 protein: CSARTPAGDLAKNIQYF; CDR3 DNA: TGCAGTGCTAGGACACCAGCGGGGGACCTAGCCAAAAACATTCAGTACTTC
V gene: TRBV12-3/TRBV12-4; clone size: few; CDR3 length: 20; D gene: NA; J gene: TRBJ2-1; CDR3 protein: CASSLARSVTGGGSYNEQFF; CDR3 DNA: TGTGCCAGCAGTTTAGCGCGCTCCGTAACAGGGGGGGGCTCCTACAATGAGCAGTTCTTC
V gene: TRBV6-5; clone size: NA; CDR3 length: 16; D gene: TRBD1; J gene: TRBJ2-5; CDR3 protein: CASSYSRTGGMDTQYF; CDR3 DNA: TGTGCCAGCAGTTACTCCCGGACAGGGGGCATGGACACCCAGTACTTC
V gene: TRBV3-1; clone size: few; CDR3 length: 16; D gene: NA; J gene: TRBJ2-3; CDR3 protein: CASSQGTSPELDTQYF; CDR3 DNA: TGTGCCAGCAGCCAAGGGACTTCGCCGGAACTGGATACGCAGTATTTT
V gene: TRBV21-1; clone size: few; CDR3 length: 15; D gene: NA; J gene: TRBJ2-5; CDR3 protein: CASSIRVASQETQYF; CDR3 DNA: TGTGCCAGCAGCATCCGGGTGGCGTCCCAAGAGACCCAGTACTTC
V gene: TRBV20-1; clone size: many; CDR3 length: 10; D gene: NA; J gene: TRBJ2-1; CDR3 protein: CSARASEQFF; CDR3 DNA: TGCAGTGCTAGAGCCAGTGAGCAGTTCTTC
V gene: TRBV20-1; clone size: NA; CDR3 length: 15; D gene: NA; J gene: TRBJ2-5; CDR3 protein: CSATSVEGRQETQYF; CDR3 DNA: TGCAGTGCTACCTCGGTTGAGGGTCGCCAAGAGACCCAGTACTTC
V gene: TRBV20-1; clone size: NA; CDR3 length: 13; D gene: NA; J gene: TRBJ1-1; CDR3 protein: CSGVTARNTEAFF; CDR3 DNA: TGCAGTGGAGTTACAGCCCGGAACACTGAAGCTTTCTTT
V gene: TRBV20-1; clone size: many; CDR3 length: 13; D gene: TRBD2; J gene: TRBJ2-1; CDR3 protein: CSAASGTYNEQFF; CDR3 DNA: TGCAGTGCTGCTAGCGGGACGTACAATGAGCAGTTCTTC
V gene: TRBV7-9; clone size: few; CDR3 length: 14; D gene: NA; J gene: TRBJ2-1; CDR3 protein: CATPRLATSDEQFF; CDR3 DNA: TGTGCCACCCCCAGGCTAGCGACATCGGATGAGCAGTTCTTC
V gene: TRBV7-6; clone size: NA; CDR3 length: 15; D gene: NA; J gene: TRBJ1-1; CDR3 protein: CASSLGGPGNTEAFF; CDR3 DNA: TGTGCCAGCAGTTTAGGGGGGCCGGGGAACACTGAAGCTTTCTTT
V gene: TRBV28; clone size: many; CDR3 length: 14; D gene: NA; J gene: TRBJ1-2; CDR3 protein: CASSPYPRGYGYTF; CDR3 DNA: TGTGCCAGCAGTCCTTACCCCCGGGGCTATGGCTACACCTTC
V gene: TRBV29-1; clone size: few; CDR3 length: 14; D gene: TRBD2; J gene: TRBJ2-1; CDR3 protein: CSERLAGEYNEQFF; CDR3 DNA: TGCAGCGAAAGACTAGCGGGAGAATACAATGAGCAGTTCTTC